These 12 T cell receptor beta chains were sequenced from one sample in a study of blood T cells in healthy people across ages. The use of a sample-barcoded 5' primer and a J-beta primer mix characterized a second PCR of roughly 6 to 11 cycles. MiXCR was run by TCRdb on the 5' RACE reads, yielding one entry per CDR3 protein. Seen here are some 760,000 distinct CDR3 sequences, roughly 25% observed once, and the top ten hold 9.4%. The same data also contributed to another study, on T cells of mothers and their children.

The sequencing input was blood. The receptor set was obtained from a boy under 18 in good health.

This clonotype was seen a few times. The chain joins TRBV5-1 to TRBJ2-5; no definite D call. The CDR3 is 14 residues long. The V end lost 7 bases, the J end lost 2 bases, and 15 bases lay between the germline ends. The V gene's germline CDR1 is SGHRS and CDR2 YFSETQ. Here the CDR3 DNA reads TGCGCCAGCGCGTCCCCTGGCGGACAAGAGACCCAGTACTTC. Residues: CASASPGGQETQYF.

CDR3 amino acids: CASSQPSWRAYNEQFF. In nucleotides, the CDR3 is TGTGCCAGCAGCCAACCGTCGTGGCGCGCCTACAATGAGCAGTTCTTC. This chain links TRBV7-8 with TRBJ2-1; no clear D. The ends were cut back, 5 bases at V and 2 bases at J, with 16 bases in the middle. From germline, CDR1 is SGHVS and CDR2 FQNEAQ. This CDR3 region has 16 residues. The full variable domain, rest sourced from reference TRBV7-8 and TRBJ2-1, is GAGVSQSPRYKVAKRGQDVALRCDPISGHVSLFWYQQALGQGPEFLTYFQNEAQLDKSGLPSDRFFAERPEGSVSTLKIQRTQQEDSAVYLCASSQPSWRAYNEQFFGPGTRLTVL.

CDR3 sequence (DNA): TGCGCCAGCAGCCAGACAGGAGGTCAGCCCCAGCATTTT. This encodes CASSQTGGQPQHF. V is TRBV5-1 and J is TRBJ1-5; D perhaps matches TRBD1 (6 bases). CDR1 and CDR2 (germline): SGHRS, YFSETQ. V was pared by 4 bases and J by 6 bases, with 11 bases between. The CDR3 is 13 amino acids. The full variable domain, its missing parts supplied by reference TRBV5-1 and TRBJ1-5, is KAGVTQTPRYLIKTRGQQVTLSCSPISGHRSVSWYQQTPGQGLQFLFEYFSETQRNKGNFPGRFSGRQFSNSRSEMNVSTLELGDSALYLCASSQTGGQPQHFGDGTRLSIL.

This clonotype was counted a few times. J is TRBJ2-1 and V is TRBV6-9; 8 bases are shared with TRBD2. The end of the DNA aligns better with TRBJ2-7, so the J call may be wrong. Germline loops: CDR1 MNHGY, CDR2 SVAAGI. There are 16 residues in the CDR3. In nucleotides, the CDR3 is TGTGCCAGCAGTCCCCCCAGAGGCGGGGGGTCCTACGAGCAGTACTTC. It yields the protein CASSPPRGGGSYEQYF.

This sequence joins TRBV6-1 and TRBJ2-2; 9 nucleotides match TRBD1. The germline V gene encodes CDR1 MNHNS and CDR2 SASEGT. The CDR3 has 17 amino acids. J gave up 4 bases and V 0 bases, and 6 bases lay outside the gene matches. In DNA form, the CDR3 reads TGTGCCAGCAGTGAAGCGCCGGGACAGGGTTCCACCGGGGAGCTGTTTTTT. This translates into CASSEAPGQGSTGELFF.

This rearrangement joins TRBV29-1 to TRBJ2-1; D gene ambiguous. The J call may be in error: the DNA end matches TRBJ2-5 better. The CDR3 runs to 10 residues. CDR1 is SQVTM and CDR2 is ANQGSEA in the germline V gene. The CDR3 DNA reads TGCAGCACCTTTTACAGTATCCAGTACTTC. It is translated as CSTFYSIQYF.

The chain joins TRBV7-8 to TRBJ1-2; 7 bases match TRBD1. Looked up from germline, CDR1 is SGHVS and CDR2 is FQNEAQ. CDR3 length equals 15 residues. V dropped 1 base and J dropped 4; count of bases not matched to a gene: 6. CDR3 protein: CASSLETGTAYGYTF. Here the CDR3 DNA reads TGTGCCAGCAGCTTAGAGACGGGGACAGCCTATGGCTACACCTTC.

This clonotype was recorded a few times. The gene calls are TRBV6-5 and TRBJ2-5; 12 bases match TRBD2. V was pared by 4 bases and J by 3 bases, with 6 bases of the junction left unmatched. Germline V gene lookup returns CDR1 MNHEY and CDR2 SVGAGI. CDR3 length equals 16 residues. The CDR3 loop is CASSSLAGGSKETQYF. The CDR3 DNA follows: TGTGCCAGCAGTTCTCTAGCGGGAGGGTCCAAAGAGACCCAGTACTTC.

The rearrangement links TRBV7-8 to TRBJ2-1; no definite D call. Germline CDR1 is SGHVS and CDR2 is FQNEAQ. The CDR3 loop spans 12 amino acids. The V end was cut by 4 bases, the J end by 12 bases, with 13 bases between. The CDR3 DNA reads as TGTGCCAGCAGCTCATCGGTTCGAGGGCAGTTCTTC. Protein sequence: CASSSSVRGQFF.

This clonotype was seen a few times. The chain employs TRBV12-3 or TRBV12-4 and TRBJ2-1, with TRBD2 matching over 9 bases. The CDR3 covers 17 residues. Trimming at V came to 2 bases and at J to 7 bases, leaving 12 bases not matched to a gene. The CDR3 protein is CASSLTWRGGRTNEQFF. The DNA of the CDR3 is TGTGCCAGCAGTTTAACGTGGCGGGGGGGCCGAACGAATGAGCAGTTCTTC.

This rearrangement joins TRBV3-1 to TRBJ1-5; D call uncertain. CDR1 and CDR2 (germline): LGHDT, YNNKEL (reference sequence). This CDR3 contains 17 residues. Trimming left V 0 bases short and J 3 bases short, with 15 bases between. The CDR3, as DNA: TGTGCCAGCAGCCAAGAAGCGGGGTCAGCGGCCAATCAGCCCCAGCATTTT. As protein: CASSQEAGSAANQPQHF.

The V and J genes are TRBV28 and TRBJ2-7; D might be TRBD2 (6 bases). Trimming stripped 6 bases from V and 4 bases from J, with 13 bases between. The CDR3 totals 13 residues. Per germline, CDR1 MDHEN and CDR2 SYDVKM. CDR3 sequence (DNA): TGTGCCAGCAGCTCGGGACTTCGATACGAGCAGTACTTC. This gives the protein CASSSGLRYEQYF. The full variable domain, completed using reference TRBV28 and TRBJ2-7, is DVKVTQSSRYLVKRTGEKVFLECVQDMDHENMFWYRQDPGLGLRLIYFSYDVKMKEKGDIPEGYSVSREKKERFSLILESASTNQTSMYLCASSSGLRYEQYFGPGTRLTVT.